One TCR beta chain is described in this entry. This sample was included in a study of Graves' ophthalmopathy and Graves' hyperthyroidism. Included hyperthyroidism patients were aged 18 to 65 and newly diagnosed (under 2 months' duration). RNA transcripts were the source from which TCR beta CDR3 regions were amplified. The first-round RT-PCR employed HTBI primers together with the Qiagen OneStep RT-PCR kit. A multiplex PCR was then performed as the second round. TCRdb processed the multiplex PCR reads anew with MiXCR; each CDR3 protein has one entry. The sample contains 900,000 to 1,200,000 distinct CDR3 sequences, 35% to 45% of which appear only once. The specimen sequenced was peripheral blood or thyroid tissue (not recorded which). The sequence was collected from an adult man with Graves' hyperthyroidism.

CDR3 protein: CASSQDRTSGGNTGELFF. For the CDR3, the DNA is TGCGCCAGCAGCCAAGATAGAACTAGCGGGGGGAACACCGGGGAGCTGTTTTTT. V is TRBV4-3 and J is TRBJ2-2; TRBD2 agrees at 11 bases. J gave up 1 base and V 0 bases, and 4 bases lay outside the gene matches. The germline V gene encodes CDR1 LGHNA and CDR2 YSLEER. The CDR3 has 18 amino acids.